This T cell receptor beta chain derives from a study of CD8+CD57+ T cells in acquired aplastic anemia. Study results and caveats: About 29 CD8+ CDR3 sequences occurred in both the patients and the controls.

CDR3 size: 13 residues. Per germline, CDR1 SGHDN and CDR2 FVKESK. V shed 3 bases and J shed 4 bases, with 9 bases lying between them. This clonotype was counted at least ten times. Antigen specificity is unknown. The template used for profiling TCR beta VDJ and CDR3 was genomic DNA. TCRdb ran MiXCR on the reads and lists one entry per CDR3 protein. The table records some 200,000 distinct CDR3 sequences, around 60% of them present only once. The chain joins TRBV14 to TRBJ1-2; tentative D call: TRBD1 (5 bases). The material sequenced was sorted CD4+, CD8+, or CD8+CD57+ T cells (not recorded which) from PBMCs. This clonotype was obtained from a human donor in good health. CDR3 region: CASSQGLGYGYTF. The CDR3 coding sequence is TGTGCCAGCAGCCAGGGACTGGGCTATGGCTACACCTTC.